This TCR beta chain is drawn from a study of OX40 agonist ivuxolimab in advanced cancers. Context from the whole study: Ivuxolimab was an agonistic, fully human IgG2 monoclonal antibody directed against OX40 (CD134), a costimulatory receptor. Intravenous ivuxolimab was administered to patients every 2 weeks at six dose levels: 0.01, 0.1, 0.3, 1.5, 3 and 10 mg/kg. Of the approximately 54 patients in dose escalation, about 20 had hepatocellular carcinoma, approximately 15 had melanoma, 9 had renal cell carcinoma and 9 had head and neck cancer. A male proportion of 82.7% and a mean age of around 60 years, ranging from 23 to 79, were recorded for the dose-escalation cohort. Prior anti-PD-1, anti-PD-L1 or anti-CTLA-4 therapy was permitted, and checkpoint inhibitors had been received by roughly 40% of dose-escalation patients. Partial responses were achieved by three dose-escalation patients, of whom one had hepatocellular carcinoma and two had cutaneous melanoma. The point of sequencing TCRbeta in the periphery was to test whether ivuxolimab changed TCR sequence diversity and drove clonal T-cell expansion. The paper describes the monotherapy dose-escalation part (N of about 50 patients) of the phase I trial of ivuxolimab. What the study reported, not specific to this receptor: Low levels of normalized T-cell clonal expansion were also shown by some nonresponding patients. Partial responders in the 0.1-3.0 mg/kg groups had among the lowest normalized peripheral clonal expansion, especially among CD8+ T cells. After ivuxolimab, expanded clones were on average more numerous among CD8+ T cells than among CD4+ T cells. At doses of 0.1 to 3.0 mg/kg, clonal expansion of both CD4+ and CD8+ blood T cells was observed from baseline to week 6. The antigen specificity of the peripheral T cells that underwent clonal expansion was not determined.

Genomic DNA was extracted from sorted cells for sequencing of the TCRbeta CDR3 region. The immunoSEQ Assay was used to sequence the TCRbeta CDR3 regions. This is the immuneACCESS table as TCRdb keeps it, with only in-frame sequences that have V and J called. A part of the clones is gone; compared with another copy, unresolved V genes explain less than half, and the rest is unexplained. This sample has about 62,000 clones in its table, and about 81% of those were observed once. The top ten clones comprise around 1% of the sample. To note about this clone: Its antigen is not yet known. No base qualities exist here, and no much larger clone lies one base off it.

Patients with a history of autoimmune disease or receiving systemic immunosuppression were excluded from the trial. In every dose cohort, peripheral blood was drawn for TCR sequencing at baseline, cycle 4 day 1, and cycle 7 day 1. Samples were obtained from an open-label, multicenter, first-in-human phase I dose-escalation trial of ivuxolimab. Adults with locally advanced or metastatic melanoma, renal cell, hepatocellular, or head and neck squamous cell carcinoma were enrolled in the trial. Before TCR sequencing, CD4+ T cells and CD8+ T cells from peripheral blood were sorted into separate populations. Including the terminal cysteine and phenylalanine, the CDR3 comprises 15 residues. The kept DNA is CDR3 alone, 45 bases in frame from the first base. A distance of 22 bases separates the germline ends of V and J, which lose 6 bases and 8 bases respectively. Taken from the germline V gene, the CDR1 and CDR2 loops are MNHNS and SASEGT.

This specimen was CD4+ or CD8+ T cells sorted from blood, taken in a trial of the OX40 agonist ivuxolimab. This TCR came from an adult with an advanced solid tumor such as melanoma, head and neck, liver or kidney cancer. The chain uses TRBV6-1 and TRBJ1-2; the D gene is perhaps TRBD1, from 6 matching bases. The base sequence is TGTGCCAGCAGGGGAGGAGGGGGAGCGGGACAAGGCTACACCTTC. It translates to CASRGGGGAGQGYTF.